This T cell receptor beta chain appears in the sequencing data of a study of CD4 T cells in relation to SARS-CoV-2 and coronaviruses. Method: immunoSEQ multiplex PCR; TCRdb's copy keeps in-frame clones and lacks some. This table has about 68,000 clones, approximately 93% appearing once. CDR3 length: 12 amino acids. Trimming removed 5 bases at V and 2 bases at J, with 10 bases between. The germline CDR1 and CDR2 sequences are GTSNPN and SVGIG (reference sequence). Before the COVID-19 pandemic, during about 2011-2019, CD4+ T cells were taken from unexposed donors. This clone showed up just a few times. The receptor was isolated from a human donor in good health. Source material: naive CD4+ T cells from PBMCs. Regarding subset: naive CD4+ T cells isolated by negative enrichment. The rearrangement joins TRBV30 to TRBJ2-7; tentative D call: TRBD2 (5 bases). DNA for the CDR3: TGTGCCTGGGGACGGGGAACCTACGAGCAGTACTTC. It codes for CAWGRGTYEQYF.